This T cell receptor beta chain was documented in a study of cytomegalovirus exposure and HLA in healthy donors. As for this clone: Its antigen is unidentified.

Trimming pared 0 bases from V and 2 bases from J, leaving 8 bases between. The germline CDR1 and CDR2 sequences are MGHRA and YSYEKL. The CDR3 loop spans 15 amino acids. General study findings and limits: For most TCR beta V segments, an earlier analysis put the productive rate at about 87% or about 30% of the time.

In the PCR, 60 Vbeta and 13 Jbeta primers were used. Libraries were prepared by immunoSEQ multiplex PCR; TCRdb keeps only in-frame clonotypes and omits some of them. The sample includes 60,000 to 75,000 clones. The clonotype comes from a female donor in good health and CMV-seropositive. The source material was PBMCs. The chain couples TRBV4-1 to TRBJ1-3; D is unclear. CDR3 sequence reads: CASSQDRQPGNTIYF. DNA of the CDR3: TGCGCCAGCAGCCAAGACCGACAACCTGGAAACACCATATATTTT.